One T cell receptor (beta chain) is described in this entry. The antigen remains undetermined. This specimen comes from a study of T-cell reconstitution after alpha-beta-depleted transplantation in children. Preparing the TCRbeta library involved the use of unique molecular identifiers. TCRdb redid the calling of the PCR reads with MiXCR, one entry per CDR3 protein. The sample holds 95,000 to 150,000 distinct CDR3 sequences, under 25% seen once. Study-wide findings and caveats: By about two months after transplant, alpha-beta T cells reportedly arose from several hundred graft clones that had expanded. Elevated TCRbeta diversity at day 60 was traced, in some patients, to surviving recipient T cells and thymic progenitors. T cells produced anew were the main source of T-cell counts and diversity one year after transplant.

Sequences were derived from PBMCs, mostly from graft donor cells, sampled 180 days after TCRalphabeta/CD19-depleted stem cell transplant. The receptor was derived from a male patient aged 2 to 10 who had a stem cell transplant for chronic granulomatous disease, so the T cells may come from the graft donor.

CDR3 residues: CASSVGMAAGELFF. DNA of the CDR3: TGTGCCAGCAGTGTGGGGATGGCGGCCGGGGAGCTGTTTTTT. The gene calls are TRBV2 and TRBJ2-2, with D hard to call. The germline CDR1 and CDR2 sequences are SNHLY and FYNNEI. The CDR3 extends over 14 amino acids. Trimming pared 4 bases from V and 6 bases from J, leaving 12 bases between. The entire variable domain, with the rest obtained from reference TRBV2 and TRBJ2-2, is as follows: EPEVTQTPSHQVTQMGQEVILRCVPISNHLYFYWYRQILGQKVEFLVSFYNNEISEKSEIFDDQFSVERPDGSNFTLKIRSTKLEDSAMYFCASSVGMAAGELFFGEGSRLTVL.